Following are 6 T cell receptor beta chains from one sample sequenced in a study of blood T cell repertoires in COVID-19. Clones were sequenced by immunoSEQ multiplex PCR, and TCRdb holds only the in-frame ones, with some missing. The table includes about 140,000 clones, around 79% detected once. Sequencing was performed on PBMCs or T cells enriched from blood (not recorded which). These TCRs come from a woman in her fifties or sixties who had recovered from COVID-19.

V gene TRBV30 combines with J gene TRBJ1-5; possible D gene TRBD1, 5 bases. The CDR3 runs to 13 residues. The germline V gene has CDR1 GTSNPN and CDR2 SVGIG (reference sequence). The germline V and J ends were trimmed by 3 bases and 5 bases, with 11 bases remaining between them. The DNA for the CDR3 is TGTGCCTGGAGCCATGGGGGGGATCAGCCCCAGCATTTT. Amino acids: CAWSHGGDQPQHF.

Concerning this clone: The sample has other DNA sequences that encode this CDR3 too. The genes are TRBV12-3 or TRBV12-4 and TRBJ1-1; D not resolved. The CDR3 runs to 13 residues. With 2 bases removed from V and 2 bases from J, the gap between germline ends came to 6 bases. DNA for the CDR3: TGTGCCAGCAGTTTAAAGAGAAACACTGAAGCTTTCTTT. Translating it yields CASSLKRNTEAFF.

This clone was observed a single time. V gene TRBV5-6 combines with J gene TRBJ1-2; 8 positions agree with TRBD1. Germline-derived CDR1 and CDR2 are SGHDT and YYEEEE. This CDR3 region has 14 residues. Trimming took 0 bases from V and 10 from J; bases not matched to a gene: 8. The CDR3 nucleotides are TGTGCCAGCAGCTTGGCCGGCAGGGGGCTAGTCTACACCTTC. Residues: CASSLAGRGLVYTF.

The chain is built from TRBV10-3 and TRBJ2-5, with D uncertain. Trimming pared 0 bases from V and 5 bases from J, leaving 16 bases between. The CDR3 has 16 residues. Germline V gene sequence: CDR1 ENHRY, CDR2 SYGVKD. Here the CDR3 reads CAISESKEPPWETQYF. Written as DNA, the CDR3 is TGTGCCATCAGTGAGTCGAAGGAGCCCCCGTGGGAGACCCAGTACTTC.

The chain recombines TRBV6-1 with TRBJ1-5; D remains unclear. The germline gives CDR1 MNHNS, CDR2 SASEGT. V was clipped by 2 bases and J by 3 bases, with 8 bases between them. CDR3 length: 14 residues. Written as DNA, the CDR3 is TGTGCCAGCAGTGAATCAGGATTCAATCAGCCCCAGCATTTT. It is translated as CASSESGFNQPQHF.

The chain has TRBV5-6 and TRBJ2-1; maybe TRBD2 (7 bases). Germline CDR1 reads SGHDT; CDR2 reads YYEEEE. CDR3 length equals 13 residues. Trimming left V 2 bases short and J 9 bases short, with 12 bases between. Here the CDR3 reads CASSFGGRGEQFF. CDR3 nucleotides: TGTGCCAGCAGCTTCGGGGGGCGAGGTGAGCAGTTCTTC.